This paragraph reports one T cell receptor beta chain. V gave up 1 base and J gave up 7 bases; unmatched junction bases: 8. The CDR3 runs 15 residues. CDR1 is SGHVS and CDR2 is FNYEAQ in the germline V gene. Generated by immunoSEQ multiplex PCR, the TCRdb table keeps only in-frame clones and is missing some. The data show about 260,000 clones, approximately 90% seen once. This entry comes from a study of blood T cell repertoires in COVID-19. This clonotype originated in a man aged 60-69 years who had recovered from COVID-19. The V gene is TRBV7-6, the J gene TRBJ1-1; 8 nucleotides align to TRBD1. Sequenced material: peripheral blood. The CDR3 nucleotides are TGTGCCAGCAGCTTAGACAGGGGGGGCTTGTTTGAAGCTTTCTTT. It encodes CASSLDRGGLFEAFF.